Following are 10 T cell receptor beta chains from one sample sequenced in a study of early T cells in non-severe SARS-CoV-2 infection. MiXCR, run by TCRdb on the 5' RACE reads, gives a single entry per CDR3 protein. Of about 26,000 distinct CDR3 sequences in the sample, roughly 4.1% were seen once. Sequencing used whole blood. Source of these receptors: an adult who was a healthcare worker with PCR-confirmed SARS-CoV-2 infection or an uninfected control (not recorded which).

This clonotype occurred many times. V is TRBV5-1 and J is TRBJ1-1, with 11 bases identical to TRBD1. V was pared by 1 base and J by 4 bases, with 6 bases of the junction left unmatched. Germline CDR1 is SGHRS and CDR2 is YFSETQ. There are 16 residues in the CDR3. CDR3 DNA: TGCGCCAGCAGCTTGATTGGACAGGGGGCCGGCACTGAAGCTTTCTTT. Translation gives CASSLIGQGAGTEAFF.

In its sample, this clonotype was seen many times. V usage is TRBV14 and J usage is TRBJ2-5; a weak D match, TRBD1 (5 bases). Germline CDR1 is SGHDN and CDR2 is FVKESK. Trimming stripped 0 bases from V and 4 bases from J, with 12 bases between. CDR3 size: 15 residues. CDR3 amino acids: CASSQDAGMRETQYF. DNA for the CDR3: TGTGCCAGCAGCCAAGATGCAGGGATGAGAGAGACCCAGTACTTC.

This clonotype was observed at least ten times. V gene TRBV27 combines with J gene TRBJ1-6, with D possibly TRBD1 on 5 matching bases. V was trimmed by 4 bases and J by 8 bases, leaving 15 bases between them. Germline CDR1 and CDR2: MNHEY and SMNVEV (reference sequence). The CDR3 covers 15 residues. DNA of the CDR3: TGTGCCAGCAGTTCCGGGGCTTCCCGGGATTCACCCCTCCACTTT. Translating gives CASSSGASRDSPLHF.

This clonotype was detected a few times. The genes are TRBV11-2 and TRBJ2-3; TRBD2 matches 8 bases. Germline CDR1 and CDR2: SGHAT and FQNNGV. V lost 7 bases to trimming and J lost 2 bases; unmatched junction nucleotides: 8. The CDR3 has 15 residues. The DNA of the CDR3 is TGTGCCAGCACCGCCTCGGGGGGGCCCACAGATACGCAGTATTTT. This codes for CASTASGGPTDTQYF.

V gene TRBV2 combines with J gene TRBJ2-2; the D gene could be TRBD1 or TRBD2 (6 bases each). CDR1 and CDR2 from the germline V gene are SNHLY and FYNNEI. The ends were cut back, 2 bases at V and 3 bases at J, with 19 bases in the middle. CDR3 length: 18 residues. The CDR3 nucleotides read TGTGCCAGCAGTGAATTCTGGGGGGCAGATTTTGACACCGGGGAGCTGTTTTTT. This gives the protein CASSEFWGADFDTGELFF.

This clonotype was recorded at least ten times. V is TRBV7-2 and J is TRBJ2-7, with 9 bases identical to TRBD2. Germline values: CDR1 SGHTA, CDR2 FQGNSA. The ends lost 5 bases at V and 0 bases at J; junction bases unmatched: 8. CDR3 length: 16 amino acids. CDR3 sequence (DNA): TGTGCCAGCAGCCCCCGGGTTAGCGGGAGCTCCTACGAGCAGTACTTC. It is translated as CASSPRVSGSSYEQYF. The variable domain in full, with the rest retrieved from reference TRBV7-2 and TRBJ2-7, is GAGVSQSPSNKVTEKGKDVELRCDPISGHTALYWYRQSLGQGLEFLIYFQGNSAPDKSGLPSDRFSAERTGGSVSTLTIQRTQQEDSAVYLCASSPRVSGSSYEQYFGPGTRLTVT.

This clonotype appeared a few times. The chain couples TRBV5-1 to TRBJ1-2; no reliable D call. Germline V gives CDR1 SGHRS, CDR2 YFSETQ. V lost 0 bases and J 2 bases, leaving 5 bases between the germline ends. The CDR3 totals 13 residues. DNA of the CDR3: TGCGCCAGCAGCTTGGAATTAAACTATGGCTACACCTTC. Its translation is CASSLELNYGYTF. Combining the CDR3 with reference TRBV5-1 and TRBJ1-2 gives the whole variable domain KAGVTQTPRYLIKTRGQQVTLSCSPISGHRSVSWYQQTPGQGLQFLFEYFSETQRNKGNFPGRFSGRQFSNSRSEMNVSTLELGDSALYLCASSLELNYGYTFGSGTRLTVV.

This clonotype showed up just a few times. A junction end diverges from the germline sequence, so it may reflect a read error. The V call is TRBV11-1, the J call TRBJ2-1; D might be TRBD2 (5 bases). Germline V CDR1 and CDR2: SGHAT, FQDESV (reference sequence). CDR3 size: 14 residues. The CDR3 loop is CASRLEGLANEQFF. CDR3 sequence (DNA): TGTGCCAGCAGATTAGAGGGCTTAGCGAATGAGCAGTTCTTC.

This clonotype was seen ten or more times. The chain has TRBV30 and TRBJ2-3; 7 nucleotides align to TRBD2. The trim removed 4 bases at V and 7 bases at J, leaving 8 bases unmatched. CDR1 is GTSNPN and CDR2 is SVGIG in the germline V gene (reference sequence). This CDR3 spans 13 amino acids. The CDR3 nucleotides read TGTGCCTGGAACCAGGGAGGGAGGAATACGCAGTATTTT. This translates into CAWNQGGRNTQYF. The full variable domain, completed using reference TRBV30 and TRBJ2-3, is SQTIHQWPATLVQPVGSPLSLECTVEGTSNPNLYWYRQAAGRGLQLLFYSVGIGQISSEVPQNLSASRPQDRQFILSSKKLLLSDSGFYLCAWNQGGRNTQYFGPGTRLTVL.

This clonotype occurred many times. CDR3 protein: CSASPSSYEQYF. The CDR3 DNA is TGCAGTGCTAGTCCTAGCAGCTACGAGCAGTACTTC. The J gene is TRBJ2-7, the V gene TRBV20-1, with a possible D match to TRBD2 (5 bases). The CDR3 has 12 amino acids. Germline V CDR1 and CDR2: DFQATT, SNEGSKA (reference sequence). V lost 3 bases and J 3 bases, leaving 9 bases between the germline ends.